This T cell receptor (beta chain) was documented in a study of blood T cell repertoires in COVID-19. Across the study: COVID-19 samples collected from the United States, Italy and Spain covered acute and convalescent phases. T cells, B-cell-depleted T cells, or PBMCs provided the cDNA or gDNA that served as material.

This clone has only a few counts. Original data processing: Nucleated cell counts were estimated from reference gene primer amplification. The method was immunoSEQ multiplex PCR; TCRdb's version includes in-frame clones alone and lacks a portion of them. V and J calls and clone size follow that table, whereas D and trimming were derived from the DNA. The repertoire holds roughly 97,000 clones, with roughly 82% as singletons. The germline gives CDR1 SGHRS, CDR2 YFSETQ. V lost 0 bases, J lost 2 bases, and 8 bases lay in between. CDR3 size: 14 residues. V is TRBV5-1 and J is TRBJ2-5; D uncertain. Sequencing input: peripheral blood. This TCR was sampled from a man aged 55 to 70 with acute or convalescent COVID-19. The chain's CDR3 is CASSLERPQETQYF. The CDR3 DNA reads TGCGCCAGCAGCTTGGAGCGTCCACAAGAGACCCAGTACTTC.